This record looks at one T cell receptor (beta chain) sequence and its context. Its antigen is not identified. This entry belongs to a study of blood T cells in healthy people across ages. A second PCR of 7 to 11 cycles used a sample-barcoded 5' primer and a J-beta primer mix. Template switching added a 12-random-nucleotide identifier to every cDNA molecule. MiXCR, applied by TCRdb to the 5' RACE reads, yields one record per CDR3 protein. Among about 720,000 distinct CDR3 sequences, roughly 20% were seen once, and the ten largest hold less than 25%. Overall study findings and caveats: No conclusive comparison of naive versus antigen-experienced cells was possible with unsorted PBMCs.

V shed 5 bases and J 2 bases; nucleotides not matched to a gene: 10. The V gene's germline CDR1 is SGHVS and CDR2 FNYEAQ. The CDR3 contains 17 residues. The clonotype originates from a man between 65 and 80 years old in good health. The chain combines TRBV7-6 with TRBJ2-1; the match to TRBD1 covers 9 bases. Sequenced sample: blood. The CDR3 coding sequence is TGTGCCAGCAGCAGACACCGGGACAGGGAAACCTACAATGAGCAGTTCTTC. Translated, it gives CASSRHRDRETYNEQFF.